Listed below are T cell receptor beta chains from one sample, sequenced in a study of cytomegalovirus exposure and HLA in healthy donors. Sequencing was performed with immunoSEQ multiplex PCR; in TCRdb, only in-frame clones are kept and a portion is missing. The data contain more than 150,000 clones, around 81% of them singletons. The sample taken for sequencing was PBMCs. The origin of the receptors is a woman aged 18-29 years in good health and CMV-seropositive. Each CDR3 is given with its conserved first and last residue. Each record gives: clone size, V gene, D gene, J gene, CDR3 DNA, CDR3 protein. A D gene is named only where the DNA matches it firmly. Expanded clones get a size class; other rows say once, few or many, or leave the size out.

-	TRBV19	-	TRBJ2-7	TGTGCCAGTAGTATCGGCCAGGGTAATTACTACGAGCAGTACTTC	CASSIGQGNYYEQYF
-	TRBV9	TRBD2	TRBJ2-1	TGTGCCAGCAGCCTAAGCGGGGGGGCTGGGAATGAGCAGTTCTTC	CASSLSGGAGNEQFF
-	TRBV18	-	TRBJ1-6	TGTGCCAGCTCAAATCTCAGGGGCAAGGTGGTCTATAATTCACCCCTCCACTTT	CASSNLRGKVVYNSPLHF
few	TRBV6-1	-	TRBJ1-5	TGTGCCAGCAGGCAGGATAATATTGCCAATCAGCCCCAGCATTTT	CASRQDNIANQPQHF
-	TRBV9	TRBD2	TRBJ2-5	TGTGCCAGCAGTGCTAGCGGGCAAGAGACCCAGTACTTC	CASSASGQETQYF
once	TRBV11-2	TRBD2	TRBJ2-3	TGTGCCAGCGCCGAATGGGGACTAGCGGGGGGTTCAAGCACAGATACGCAGTATTTT	CASAEWGLAGGSSTDTQYF
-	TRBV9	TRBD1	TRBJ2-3	TGTGCCAGCAGCCAACAGGGGGCGGCAGATACGCAGTATTTT	CASSQQGAADTQYF
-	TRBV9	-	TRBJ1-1	TGTGCCAGCAGCGGACTACAGGGAGAAAAAGCTTTCTTT	CASSGLQGEKAFF
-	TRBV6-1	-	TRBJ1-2	TGTGCCAGCGCCCCGGGGGGGCGGAATTATGGCTACACCTTC	CASAPGGRNYGYTF
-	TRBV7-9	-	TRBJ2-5	TGTGCCAGCAGGACGACAAGGTCGGGGGAGAAAGAGACCCAGTACTTC	CASRTTRSGEKETQYF